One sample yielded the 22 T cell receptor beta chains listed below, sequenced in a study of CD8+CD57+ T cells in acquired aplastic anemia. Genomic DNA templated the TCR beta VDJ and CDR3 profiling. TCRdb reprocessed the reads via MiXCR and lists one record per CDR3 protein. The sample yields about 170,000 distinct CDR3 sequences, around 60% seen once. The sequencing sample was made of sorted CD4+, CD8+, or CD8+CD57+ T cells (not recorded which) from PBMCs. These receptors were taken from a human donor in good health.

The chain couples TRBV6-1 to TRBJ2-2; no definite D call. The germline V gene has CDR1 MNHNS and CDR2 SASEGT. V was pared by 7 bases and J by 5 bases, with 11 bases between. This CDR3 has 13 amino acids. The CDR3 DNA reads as TGTGCCAGCAACCAACCAGAGACCGGGGAGCTGTTTTTT. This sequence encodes CASNQPETGELFF.

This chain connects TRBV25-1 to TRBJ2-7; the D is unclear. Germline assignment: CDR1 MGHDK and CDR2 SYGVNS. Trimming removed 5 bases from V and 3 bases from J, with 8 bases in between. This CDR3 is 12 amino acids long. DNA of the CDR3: TGTGCCAGCAGTTCAACTATCTACGAGCAGTACTTC. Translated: CASSSTIYEQYF.

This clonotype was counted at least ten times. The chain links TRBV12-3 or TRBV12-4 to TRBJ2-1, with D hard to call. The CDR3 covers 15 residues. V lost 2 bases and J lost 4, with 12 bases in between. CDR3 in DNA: TGTGCCAGCAGTTTAATAGCCGGCGATTACAATGAGCAGTTCTTC. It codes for CASSLIAGDYNEQFF.

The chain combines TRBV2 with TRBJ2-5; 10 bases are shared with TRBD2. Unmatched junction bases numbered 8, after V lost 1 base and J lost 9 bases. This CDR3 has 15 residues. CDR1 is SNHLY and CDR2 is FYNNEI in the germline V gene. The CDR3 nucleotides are TGTGCCAGCAGTGAAGGGACTAGCGGTTCAGGGGCCCAGTACTTC. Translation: CASSEGTSGSGAQYF. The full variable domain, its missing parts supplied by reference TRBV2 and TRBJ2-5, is EPEVTQTPSHQVTQMGQEVILRCVPISNHLYFYWYRQILGQKVEFLVSFYNNEISEKSEIFDDQFSVERPDGSNFTLKIRSTKLEDSAMYFCASSEGTSGSGAQYFGPGTRLLVL.

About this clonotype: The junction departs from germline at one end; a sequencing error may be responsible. CDR3 in DNA: TGCAGTGCTGGCCTCGTTCCGGGGAACACTGAGGCTTTCTTT. Residues: CSAGLVPGNTEAFF. V usage is TRBV20-1 and J usage is TRBJ1-1; D is unclear. The V gene's germline CDR1 is DFQATT and CDR2 SNEGSKA (reference sequence). The CDR3 loop spans 14 amino acids.

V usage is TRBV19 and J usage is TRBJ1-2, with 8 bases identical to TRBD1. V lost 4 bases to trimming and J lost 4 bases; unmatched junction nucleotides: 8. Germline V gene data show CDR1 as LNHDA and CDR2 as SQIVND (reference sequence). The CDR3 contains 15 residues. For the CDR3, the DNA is TGTGCCAGTAGTACCTCCGGGACAGGTGGCTATGGCTACACCTTC. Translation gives CASSTSGTGGYGYTF.

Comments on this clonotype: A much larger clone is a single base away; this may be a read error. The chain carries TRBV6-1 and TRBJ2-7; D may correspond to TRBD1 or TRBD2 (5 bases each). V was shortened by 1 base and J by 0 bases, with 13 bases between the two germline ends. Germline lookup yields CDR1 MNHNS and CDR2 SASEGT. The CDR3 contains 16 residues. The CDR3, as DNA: TGTGCCAGCAGTGAAGATGAGGGACGGGGCTCCTACGAGCAGTACTTC. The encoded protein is CASSEDEGRGSYEQYF.

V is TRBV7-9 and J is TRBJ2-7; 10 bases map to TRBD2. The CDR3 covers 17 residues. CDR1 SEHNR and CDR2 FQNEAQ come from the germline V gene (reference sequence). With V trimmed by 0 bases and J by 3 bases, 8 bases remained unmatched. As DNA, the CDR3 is TGTGCCAGCAGCTTAGCCGACCTAGCGGGAGTCCGCTACGAGCAGTACTTC. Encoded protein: CASSLADLAGVRYEQYF.

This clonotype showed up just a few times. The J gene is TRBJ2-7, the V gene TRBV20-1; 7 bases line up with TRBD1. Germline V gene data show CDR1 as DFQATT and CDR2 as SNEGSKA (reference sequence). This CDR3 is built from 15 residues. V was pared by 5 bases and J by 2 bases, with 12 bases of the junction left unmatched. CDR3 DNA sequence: TGCAGTGCTTCAAAAGCCGGGACAGAGCCCTACGAGCAGTACTTC. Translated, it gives CSASKAGTEPYEQYF.

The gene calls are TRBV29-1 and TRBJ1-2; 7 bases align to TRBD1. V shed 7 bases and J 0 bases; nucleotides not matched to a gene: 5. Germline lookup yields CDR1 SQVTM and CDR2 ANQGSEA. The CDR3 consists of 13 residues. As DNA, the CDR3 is TGCAGCGGGGGGACAGATACTAACTATGGCTACACCTTC. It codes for CSGGTDTNYGYTF. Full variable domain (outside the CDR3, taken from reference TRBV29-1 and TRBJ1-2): SAVISQKPSRDICQRGTSLTIQCQVDSQVTMMFWYRQQPGQSLTLIATANQGSEATYESGFVIDKFPISRPNLTFSTLTVSNMSPEDSSIYLCSGGTDTNYGYTFGSGTRLTVV.

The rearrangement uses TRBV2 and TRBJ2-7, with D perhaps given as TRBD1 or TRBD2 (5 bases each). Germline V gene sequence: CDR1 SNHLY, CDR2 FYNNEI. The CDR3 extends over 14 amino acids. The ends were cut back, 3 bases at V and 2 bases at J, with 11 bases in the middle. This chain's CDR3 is CASSDSGPTYEQYF. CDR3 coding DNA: TGTGCCAGCAGTGATTCGGGGCCCACCTACGAGCAGTACTTC.

The CDR3 region is CASSLGGTGSEAFF. CDR3 coding DNA: TGTGCCAGCAGCTTAGGTGGGACAGGCTCCGAAGCTTTCTTT. The chain uses TRBV7-3 and TRBJ1-1; TRBD1 aligns across 8 bases. The junction had 7 bases not matched to a gene; V was cut back by 2 bases and J by 8 bases. This CDR3 has 14 amino acids. Germline V CDR1 and CDR2: SGHTA, FQGTGA.

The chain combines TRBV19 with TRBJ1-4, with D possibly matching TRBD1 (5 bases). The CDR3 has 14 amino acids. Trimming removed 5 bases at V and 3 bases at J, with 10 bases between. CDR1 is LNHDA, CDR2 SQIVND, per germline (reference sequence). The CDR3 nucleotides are TGTGCCAGTAGTGCCTGGGGGGCTAATGAAAAACTGTTTTTT. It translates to CASSAWGANEKLFF.

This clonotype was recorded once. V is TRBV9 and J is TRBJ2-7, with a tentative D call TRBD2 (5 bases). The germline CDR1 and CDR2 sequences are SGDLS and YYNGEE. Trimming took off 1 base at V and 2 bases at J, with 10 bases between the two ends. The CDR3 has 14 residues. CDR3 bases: TGTGCCAGCAGCGTACGAGCGGAAACCTACGAGCAGTACTTC. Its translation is CASSVRAETYEQYF.

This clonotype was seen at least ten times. The CDR3 DNA follows: TGCGCCAGCAGCCCAGAAGCGGGTTACGAGCAGTACTTC. Translating gives CASSPEAGYEQYF. The chain recombines TRBV5-1 with TRBJ2-7; tentatively, D is TRBD2 (6 bases). Trimming stripped 4 bases from V and 4 bases from J, with 12 bases between. The CDR3 loop spans 13 amino acids. CDR1 SGHRS and CDR2 YFSETQ come from the germline V gene.

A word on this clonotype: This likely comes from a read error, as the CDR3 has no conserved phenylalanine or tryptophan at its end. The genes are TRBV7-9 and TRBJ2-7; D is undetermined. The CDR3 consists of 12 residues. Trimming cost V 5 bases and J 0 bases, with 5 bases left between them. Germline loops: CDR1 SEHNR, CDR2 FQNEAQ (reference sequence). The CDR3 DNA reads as TGTGCCAGCAGCGTCACCTCCTACGAGCAGTACCTC. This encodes CASSVTSYEQYL.

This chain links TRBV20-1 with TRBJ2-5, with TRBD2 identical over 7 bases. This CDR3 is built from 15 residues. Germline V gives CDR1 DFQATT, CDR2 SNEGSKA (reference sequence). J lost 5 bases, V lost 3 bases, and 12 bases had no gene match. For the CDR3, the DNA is TGCAGTGCTAGGGTGCCGGGACGGGGGGTGGAGACCCAGTACTTC. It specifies CSARVPGRGVETQYF.

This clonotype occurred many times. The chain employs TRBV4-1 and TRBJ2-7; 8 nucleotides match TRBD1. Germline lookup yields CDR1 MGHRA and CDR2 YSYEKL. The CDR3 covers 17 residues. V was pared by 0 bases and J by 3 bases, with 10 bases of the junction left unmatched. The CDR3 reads CASSQEDFGQGLYEQYF. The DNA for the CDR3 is TGCGCCAGCAGCCAAGAGGATTTCGGACAGGGCCTCTACGAGCAGTACTTC.

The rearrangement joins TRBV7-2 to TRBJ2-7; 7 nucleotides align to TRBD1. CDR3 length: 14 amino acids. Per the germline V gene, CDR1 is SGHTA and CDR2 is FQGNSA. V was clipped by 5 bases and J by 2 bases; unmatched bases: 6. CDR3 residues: CASSPRTGTYEQYF. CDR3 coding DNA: TGTGCCAGCAGCCCAAGGACAGGTACCTACGAGCAGTACTTC.

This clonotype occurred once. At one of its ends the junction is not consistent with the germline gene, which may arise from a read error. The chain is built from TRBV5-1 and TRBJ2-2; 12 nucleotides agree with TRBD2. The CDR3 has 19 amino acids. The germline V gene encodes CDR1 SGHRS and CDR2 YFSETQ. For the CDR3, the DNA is TGCGCCAGCAGCAACCTTCTAGCGGGAGGGACGGAGGACACCGGGGAGCTGCTTTTC. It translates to CASSNLLAGGTEDTGELLF.

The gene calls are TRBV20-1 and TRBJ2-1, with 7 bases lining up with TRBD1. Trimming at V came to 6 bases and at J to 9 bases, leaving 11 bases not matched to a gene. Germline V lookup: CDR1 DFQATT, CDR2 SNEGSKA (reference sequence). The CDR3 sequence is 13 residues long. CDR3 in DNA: TGCAGTGCCTTCGGGACAGCAACGCGTGAGCAGTTCTTC. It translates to CSAFGTATREQFF.

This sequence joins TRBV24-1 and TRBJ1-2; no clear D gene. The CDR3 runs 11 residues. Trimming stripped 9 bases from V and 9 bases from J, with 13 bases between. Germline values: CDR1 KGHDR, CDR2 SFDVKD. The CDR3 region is CATFALGRYTF. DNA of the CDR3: TGTGCCACCTTTGCTTTAGGGCGCTACACCTTC.